The present TCR beta chain was sequenced within a study of cytomegalovirus exposure and HLA in healthy donors. Study results and limitations: Among TCR beta chains of equal frequency, HLA-associated ones were more clonally expanded in a later analysis. Later analysis identified a missense DCLRE1C variant that was linked to TCR beta V- and J-gene trimming. Donors were assumed by presence/absence analyses to have roughly uniform sequencing depth.

Between the trimmed V and J ends, which lost 2 bases and 5 bases, there was a span of 11 bases. CDR3 length: 14 residues. CDR1 and CDR2 from the germline V gene are SGHTS and YDEGEE. Comment on this clone: Its matching antigen is unknown.

Both 60 Vbeta primers and 13 Jbeta primers went into the PCR. Some clones are missing from TCRdb's copy, which holds only in-frame ones; the method was immunoSEQ multiplex PCR. The sample lists approximately 77,000 clones; over 70% were seen once. V is TRBV5-8 and J is TRBJ1-5; no definite D call. The sequencing sample was made of PBMCs. The sequence derives from a woman between 40 and 55 years old in good health and CMV-seronegative. CDR3 bases: TGTGCCAGCAGCTTTCGAAGGGAGGATCAGCCCCAGCATTTT. It translates to CASSFRREDQPQHF.